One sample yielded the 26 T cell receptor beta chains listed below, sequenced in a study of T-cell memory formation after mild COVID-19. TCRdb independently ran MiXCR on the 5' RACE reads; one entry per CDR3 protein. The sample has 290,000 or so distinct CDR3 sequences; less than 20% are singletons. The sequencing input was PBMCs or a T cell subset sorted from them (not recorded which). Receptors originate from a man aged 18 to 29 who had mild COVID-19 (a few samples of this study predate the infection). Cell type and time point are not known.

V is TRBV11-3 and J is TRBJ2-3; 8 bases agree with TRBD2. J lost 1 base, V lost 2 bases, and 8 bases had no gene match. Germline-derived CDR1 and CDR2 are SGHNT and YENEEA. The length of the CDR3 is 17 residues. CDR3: CASSLRRGEAGTDTQYF. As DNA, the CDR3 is TGTGCCAGCAGCTTAAGGCGGGGGGAGGCTGGCACAGATACGCAGTATTTT. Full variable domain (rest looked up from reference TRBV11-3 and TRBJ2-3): EAGVVQSPRYKIIEKKQPVAFWCNPISGHNTLYWYLQNLGQGPELLIRYENEEAVDDSQLPKDRFSAERLKGVDSTLKIQPAELGDSAVYLCASSLRRGEAGTDTQYFGPGTRLTVL.

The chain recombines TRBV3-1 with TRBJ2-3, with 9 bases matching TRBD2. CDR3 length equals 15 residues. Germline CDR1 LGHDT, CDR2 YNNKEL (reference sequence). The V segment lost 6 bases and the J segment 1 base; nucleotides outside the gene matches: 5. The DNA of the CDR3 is TGTGCCAGCAGAATAGCGGGGGCTCGCACAGATACGCAGTATTTT. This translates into CASRIAGARTDTQYF.

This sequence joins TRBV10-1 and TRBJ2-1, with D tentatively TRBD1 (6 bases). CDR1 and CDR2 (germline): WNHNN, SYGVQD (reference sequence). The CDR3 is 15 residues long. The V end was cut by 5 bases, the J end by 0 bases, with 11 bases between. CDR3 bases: TGCGCCAGCAGTAGTGGACAGAGCTCCTACAATGAGCAGTTCTTC. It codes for CASSSGQSSYNEQFF.

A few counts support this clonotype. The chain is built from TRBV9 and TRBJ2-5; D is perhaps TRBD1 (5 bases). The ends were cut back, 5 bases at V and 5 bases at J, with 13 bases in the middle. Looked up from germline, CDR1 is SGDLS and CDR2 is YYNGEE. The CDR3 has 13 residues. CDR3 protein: CASSETVGETQYF. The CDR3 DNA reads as TGTGCCAGCAGTGAGACAGTCGGGGAGACCCAGTACTTC.

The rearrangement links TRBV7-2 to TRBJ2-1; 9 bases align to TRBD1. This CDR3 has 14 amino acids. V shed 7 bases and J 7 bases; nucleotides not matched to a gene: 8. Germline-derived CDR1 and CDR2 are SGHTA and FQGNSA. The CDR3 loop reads CASKQRTGDNEQFF. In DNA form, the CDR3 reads TGTGCCAGCAAACAGAGGACAGGGGATAATGAGCAGTTCTTC.

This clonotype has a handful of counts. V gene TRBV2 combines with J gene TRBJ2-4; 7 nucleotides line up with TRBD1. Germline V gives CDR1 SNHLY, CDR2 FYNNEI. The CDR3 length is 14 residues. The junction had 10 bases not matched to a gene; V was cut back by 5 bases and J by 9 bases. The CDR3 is CASSSQGQEGIQYF. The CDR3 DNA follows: TGTGCCAGCAGTTCACAGGGGCAAGAGGGCATTCAGTACTTC.

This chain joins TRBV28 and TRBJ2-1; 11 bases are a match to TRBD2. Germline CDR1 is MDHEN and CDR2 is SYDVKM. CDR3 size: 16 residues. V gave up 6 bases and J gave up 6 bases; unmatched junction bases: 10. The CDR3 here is CASSYLSGGAGNEQFF. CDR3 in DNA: TGTGCCAGCAGCTATCTTAGCGGGGGGGCCGGCAATGAGCAGTTCTTC.

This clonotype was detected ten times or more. The CDR3 coding sequence is TGCGCCAGCAGCTTGGTGTCCGGGGAAGGGATCTACGAGCAGTACTTC. It is translated as CASSLVSGEGIYEQYF. The chain combines TRBV5-1 with TRBJ2-7; possibly TRBD2 for D (5 bases). This CDR3 is built from 16 residues. Between the trimmed V and J ends, which lost 0 bases and 3 bases, there was a span of 16 bases. CDR1 is SGHRS and CDR2 is YFSETQ in the germline V gene.

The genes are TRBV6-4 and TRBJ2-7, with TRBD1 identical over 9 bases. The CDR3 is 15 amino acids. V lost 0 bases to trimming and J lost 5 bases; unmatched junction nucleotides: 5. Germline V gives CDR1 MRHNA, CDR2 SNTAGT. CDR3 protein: CASSDSRQGDNEQYV. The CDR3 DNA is TGTGCCAGCAGTGACTCCCGACAGGGGGATAACGAGCAGTACGTC.

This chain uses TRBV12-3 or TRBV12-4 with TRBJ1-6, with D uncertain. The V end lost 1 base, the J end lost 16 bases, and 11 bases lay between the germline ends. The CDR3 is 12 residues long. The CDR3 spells CASSLGAHSLHF. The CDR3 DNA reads TGTGCCAGCAGTTTAGGGGCACATTCTCTCCACTTT.

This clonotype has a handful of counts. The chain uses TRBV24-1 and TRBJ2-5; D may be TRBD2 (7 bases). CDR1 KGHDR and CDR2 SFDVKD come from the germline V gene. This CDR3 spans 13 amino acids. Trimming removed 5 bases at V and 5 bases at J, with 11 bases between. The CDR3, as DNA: TGTGCCACCAGTGTCAGGGGAGGGGAGACCCAGTACTTC. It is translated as CATSVRGGETQYF.

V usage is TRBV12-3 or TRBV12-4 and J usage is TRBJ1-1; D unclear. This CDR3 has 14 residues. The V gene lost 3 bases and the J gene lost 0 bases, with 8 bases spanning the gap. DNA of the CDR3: TGTGCCAGCAGTTTTCAATTAATGAACACTGAAGCTTTCTTT. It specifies CASSFQLMNTEAFF.

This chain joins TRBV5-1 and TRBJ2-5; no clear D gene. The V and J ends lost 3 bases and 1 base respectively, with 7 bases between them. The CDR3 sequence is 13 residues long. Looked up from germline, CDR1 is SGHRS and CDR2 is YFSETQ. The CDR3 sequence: CASSSRIQETQYF. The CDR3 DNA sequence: TGCGCCAGCAGCTCGAGAATCCAAGAGACCCAGTACTTC. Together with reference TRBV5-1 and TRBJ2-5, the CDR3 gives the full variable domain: KAGVTQTPRYLIKTRGQQVTLSCSPISGHRSVSWYQQTPGQGLQFLFEYFSETQRNKGNFPGRFSGRQFSNSRSEMNVSTLELGDSALYLCASSSRIQETQYFGPGTRLLVL.

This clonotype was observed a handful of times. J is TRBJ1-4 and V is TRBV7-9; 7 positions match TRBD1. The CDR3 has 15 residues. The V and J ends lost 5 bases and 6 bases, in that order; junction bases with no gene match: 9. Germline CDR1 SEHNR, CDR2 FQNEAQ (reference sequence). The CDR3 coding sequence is TGTGCCAGCAGCGGAGCCGGGACAGTCTATGAAAAACTGTTTTTT. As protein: CASSGAGTVYEKLFF. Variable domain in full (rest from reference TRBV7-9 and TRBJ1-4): DTGVSQNPRHKITKRGQNVTFRCDPISEHNRLYWYRQTLGQGPEFLTYFQNEAQLEKSRLLSDRFSAERPKGSFSTLEIQRTEQGDSAMYLCASSGAGTVYEKLFFGSGTQLSVL.

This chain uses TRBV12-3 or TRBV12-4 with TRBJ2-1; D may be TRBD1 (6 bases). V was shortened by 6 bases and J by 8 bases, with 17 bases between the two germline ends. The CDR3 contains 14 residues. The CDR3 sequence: CASSPLGAVDEQFF. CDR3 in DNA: TGTGCCAGCAGCCCCCTGGGGGCGGTCGATGAGCAGTTCTTC.

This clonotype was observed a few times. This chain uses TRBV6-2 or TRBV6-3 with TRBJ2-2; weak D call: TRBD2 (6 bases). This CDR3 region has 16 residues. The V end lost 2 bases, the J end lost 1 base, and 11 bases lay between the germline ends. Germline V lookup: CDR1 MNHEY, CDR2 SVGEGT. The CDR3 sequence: CASSYLSGGNTGELFF. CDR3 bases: TGTGCCAGCAGTTACCTGTCCGGGGGGAACACCGGGGAGCTGTTTTTT.

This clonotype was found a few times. CDR3 sequence: CASSLASGGFTDTQYF. The CDR3 DNA reads TGTGCCAGCAGCTTAGCTAGCGGGGGATTCACAGATACGCAGTATTTT. The chain links TRBV11-2 to TRBJ2-3; 10 bases are shared with TRBD2. The germline V gene encodes CDR1 SGHAT and CDR2 FQNNGV. The CDR3 sequence is 16 residues long. The V segment lost 1 base and the J segment 2 bases; nucleotides outside the gene matches: 3.

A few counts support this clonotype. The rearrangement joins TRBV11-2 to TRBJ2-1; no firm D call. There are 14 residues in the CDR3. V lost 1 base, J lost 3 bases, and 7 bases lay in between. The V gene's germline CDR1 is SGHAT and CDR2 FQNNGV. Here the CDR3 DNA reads TGTGCCAGCAGCTTAGTGGGAAACTACAATGAGCAGTTCTTC. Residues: CASSLVGNYNEQFF.

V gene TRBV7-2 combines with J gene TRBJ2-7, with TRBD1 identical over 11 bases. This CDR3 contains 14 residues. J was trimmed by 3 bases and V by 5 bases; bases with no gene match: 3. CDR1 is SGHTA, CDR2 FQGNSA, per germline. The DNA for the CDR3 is TGTGCCAGCAGCAGGGACAGGGGGATCTACGAGCAGTACGTC. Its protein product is CASSRDRGIYEQYV.

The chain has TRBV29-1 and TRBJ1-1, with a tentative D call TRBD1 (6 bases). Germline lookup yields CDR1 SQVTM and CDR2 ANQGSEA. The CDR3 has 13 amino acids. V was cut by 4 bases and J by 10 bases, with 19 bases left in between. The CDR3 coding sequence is TGCAGCGTTGTAGACAGGCTCTTATCGGGAGCTTTCTTT. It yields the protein CSVVDRLLSGAFF. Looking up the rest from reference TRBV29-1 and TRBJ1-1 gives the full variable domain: SAVISQKPSRDICQRGTSLTIQCQVDSQVTMMFWYRQQPGQSLTLIATANQGSEATYESGFVIDKFPISRPNLTFSTLTVSNMSPEDSSIYLCSVVDRLLSGAFFGQGTRLTVV.

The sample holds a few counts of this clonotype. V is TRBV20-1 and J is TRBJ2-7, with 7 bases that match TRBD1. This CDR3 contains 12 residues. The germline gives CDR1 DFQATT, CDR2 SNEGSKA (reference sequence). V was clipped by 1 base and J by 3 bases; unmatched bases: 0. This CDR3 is CSARGQGYEQYV. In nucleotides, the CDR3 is TGCAGTGCTAGAGGACAGGGCTACGAGCAGTACGTC.

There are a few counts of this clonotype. Here the CDR3 reads CASSEGTGGREQYF. As DNA, the CDR3 is TGTGCCAGCAGCGAGGGGACAGGGGGACGCGAGCAGTACTTC. The V and J genes are TRBV9 and TRBJ2-7; 11 positions agree with TRBD1. V lost 3 bases, J lost 6 bases, and 5 bases stayed unmatched. CDR1 and CDR2 from the germline V gene are SGDLS and YYNGEE. CDR3 length equals 14 residues. Full variable domain (rest looked up from reference TRBV9 and TRBJ2-7): DSGVTQTPKHLITATGQRVTLRCSPRSGDLSVYWYQQSLDQGLQFLIQYYNGEERAKGNILERFSAQQFPDLHSELNLSSLELGDSALYFCASSEGTGGREQYFGPGTRLTVT.

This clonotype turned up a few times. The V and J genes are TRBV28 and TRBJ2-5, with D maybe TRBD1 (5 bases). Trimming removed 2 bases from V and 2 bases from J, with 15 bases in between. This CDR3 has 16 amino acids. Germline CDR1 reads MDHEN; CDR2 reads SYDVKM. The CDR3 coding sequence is TGTGCCAGCAGTTTACCCTCGCCAGGGAATCAAGAGACCCAGTACTTC. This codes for CASSLPSPGNQETQYF.

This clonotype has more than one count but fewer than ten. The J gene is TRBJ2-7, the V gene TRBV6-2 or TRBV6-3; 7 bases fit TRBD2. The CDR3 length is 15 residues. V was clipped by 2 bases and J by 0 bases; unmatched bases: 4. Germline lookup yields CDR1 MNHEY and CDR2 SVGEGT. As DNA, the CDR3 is TGTGCCAGCAGTTACGCGGGGGAAAGCTCCTACGAGCAGTACGTC. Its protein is CASSYAGESSYEQYV.

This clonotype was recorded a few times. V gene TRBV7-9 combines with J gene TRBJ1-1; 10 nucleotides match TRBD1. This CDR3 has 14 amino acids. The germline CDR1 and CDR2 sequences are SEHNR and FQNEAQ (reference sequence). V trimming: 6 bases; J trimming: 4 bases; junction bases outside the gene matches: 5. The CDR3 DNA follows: TGTGCCAGCAGTAAAGGGACAGGGGCCACTGAAGCTTTCTTT. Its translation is CASSKGTGATEAFF.

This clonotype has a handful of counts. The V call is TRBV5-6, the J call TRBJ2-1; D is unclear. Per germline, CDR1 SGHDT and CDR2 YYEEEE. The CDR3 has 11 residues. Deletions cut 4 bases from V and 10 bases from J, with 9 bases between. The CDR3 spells CASSRDPEQFF. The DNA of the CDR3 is TGTGCCAGCAGCCGAGACCCGGAGCAGTTCTTC.